The next 27 T cell receptor beta chains were all read from a single sample in a study of PD-L1 blockade in urothelial cancer (dated by TCRdb to about 2017). The library was produced with the immunoSEQ multiplex PCR assay. TCRdb took this table from immuneACCESS and kept in-frame rearrangements with V and J called. Such tables lack part of the clones; where checked against another copy, unresolved V genes explain under half of the gap, and the rest is unexplained. In this sample the table shows fewer than 130,000 clones, around 85% of which occur a single time. Around 2.4% of the sample is taken by the ten largest. The sequencing here drew on PBMCs, taken around atezolizumab (anti-PD-L1) treatment. The receptors shown here come from a man in his fifties or sixties with urothelial cancer.

The chain carries TRBV28 and TRBJ2-7; 10 bases are a match to TRBD2. The CDR3 sequence is 13 residues long. J was trimmed by 7 bases and V by 6 bases; bases with no gene match: 6. Germline loops: CDR1 MDHEN, CDR2 SYDVKM. As DNA, the CDR3 is TGTGCCAGCAGCAGAGCGGGAGGGCCGGAGCAGTACTTC. This gives the protein CASSRAGGPEQYF.

This chain uses TRBV20-1 with TRBJ1-2; a possible D gene is TRBD1 (5 bases). The CDR3 consists of 11 residues. Germline V gene sequence: CDR1 DFQATT, CDR2 SNEGSKA (reference sequence). V lost 6 bases, J lost 7 bases, and 12 bases lay in between. CDR3 residues: CSARTISGYTF. CDR3 bases: TGCAGTGCCCGGACAATTAGTGGCTACACCTTC.

The V and J genes are TRBV5-8 and TRBJ2-3; 8 bases fit TRBD2. Looked up from germline, CDR1 is SGHTS and CDR2 is YDEGEE. V lost 3 bases to trimming and J lost 3 bases; unmatched junction nucleotides: 3. This CDR3 has 14 amino acids. The CDR3 loop is CASSSVAGTDTQYF. DNA for the CDR3: TGTGCCAGCAGCTCCGTAGCGGGGACAGATACGCAGTATTTT.

The CDR3 DNA reads as TGTGCCGGCGACGGGGGATACACCGGGGAGCTGTTTTTT. Translated: CAGDGGYTGELFF. This chain connects TRBV6-4 to TRBJ2-2, with D possibly matching TRBD2 (6 bases). This CDR3 spans 13 amino acids. V gave up 11 bases and J gave up 3 bases, with 13 bases separating them. Per the germline V gene, CDR1 is MRHNA and CDR2 is SNTAGT.

The chain employs TRBV11-2 and TRBJ1-4; the D gene is possibly TRBD1 (5 bases). The V gene lost 4 bases and the J gene lost 7 bases, with 13 bases spanning the gap. CDR1 SGHAT and CDR2 FQNNGV come from the germline V gene. This CDR3 comprises 14 residues. The CDR3 region has the DNA TGTGCCAGCAGCTCTCAGGGTTGGGTTGAAAAACTGTTTTTT. It yields the protein CASSSQGWVEKLFF. Drawing the rest from reference TRBV11-2 and TRBJ1-4, the complete variable domain is EAGVAQSPRYKIIEKRQSVAFWCNPISGHATLYWYQQILGQGPKLLIQFQNNGVVDDSQLPKDRFSAERLKGVDSTLKIQPAKLEDSAVYLCASSSQGWVEKLFFGSGTQLSVL.

The chain combines TRBV7-9 with TRBJ1-2; TRBD1 aligns across 8 bases. This CDR3 contains 17 residues. Per the germline V gene, CDR1 is SEHNR and CDR2 is FQNEAQ (reference sequence). V lost 5 bases and J lost 8; bases outside the gene matches: 19. As DNA, the CDR3 is TGTGCCAGCAGCACTCACCTGGTAGGCAGGGGGCAGAACGGCTACACCTTC. It encodes CASSTHLVGRGQNGYTF. Variable domain in full (rest from reference TRBV7-9 and TRBJ1-2): DTGVSQNPRHKITKRGQNVTFRCDPISEHNRLYWYRQTLGQGPEFLTYFQNEAQLEKSRLLSDRFSAERPKGSFSTLEIQRTEQGDSAMYLCASSTHLVGRGQNGYTFGSGTRLTVV.

The chain recombines TRBV11-1 with TRBJ2-3; tentative D call: TRBD1 (7 bases). CDR1 is SGHAT and CDR2 is FQDESV in the germline V gene (reference sequence). Trimming shortened V by 5 bases and J by 6 bases, and 18 bases separated the two germline ends. This CDR3 has 15 residues. This CDR3 is CASSPQEGARDTQYF. The CDR3 DNA reads as TGTGCCAGCAGCCCCCAGGAGGGGGCAAGGGATACGCAGTATTTT.

The chain couples TRBV4-1 to TRBJ1-2, with D perhaps matching TRBD1 (5 bases). CDR1 and CDR2 from the germline V gene are MGHRA and YSYEKL. V gave up 1 base and J gave up 2 bases, with 8 bases separating them. There are 14 residues in the CDR3. CDR3 region: CASSQASGNYGYTF. DNA of the CDR3: TGCGCCAGCAGCCAAGCATCAGGGAACTATGGCTACACCTTC.

This chain uses TRBV10-3 with TRBJ2-7, with TRBD2 identical over 11 bases. From germline, CDR1 is ENHRY and CDR2 SYGVKD. Losses at the gene ends were 11 bases for V and 6 bases for J; bases not matched to a gene: 6. The CDR3 contains 12 residues. Written as DNA, the CDR3 is TGTGCCGCCGGACTAGCGGGTCCCGAGCAGTACTTC. This translates into CAAGLAGPEQYF.

The chain links TRBV5-8 to TRBJ2-1; D remains unclear. The CDR3 is made up of 13 amino acids. Trimming left V 0 bases short and J 4 bases short, with 5 bases between. From germline, CDR1 is SGHTS and CDR2 YDEGEE. This CDR3 is CASSLVQYNEQFF. The CDR3 coding sequence is TGTGCCAGCAGCTTGGTACAGTACAATGAGCAGTTCTTC. The variable domain in full, with the rest retrieved from reference TRBV5-8 and TRBJ2-1, is EAGVTQSPTHLIKTRGQQATLRCSPISGHTSVYWYQQALGLGLQFLLWYDEGEERNRGNFPPRFSGRQFPNYSSELNVNALELEDSALYLCASSLVQYNEQFFGPGTRLTVL.

This clone was recorded many times. The chain recombines TRBV11-2 with TRBJ2-7; D not resolved. V shed 1 base and J shed 0 bases, with 10 bases lying between them. The length of the CDR3 is 15 residues. CDR1 and CDR2 from the germline V gene are SGHAT and FQNNGV. CDR3 protein: CASSLGPGYSYEQYF. CDR3 DNA: TGTGCCAGCAGCTTAGGGCCAGGTTACTCCTACGAGCAGTACTTC.

The chain couples TRBV4-1 to TRBJ2-1; D gene uncertain. Germline V gene sequence: CDR1 MGHRA, CDR2 YSYEKL. Trimming took off 1 base at V and 5 bases at J, with 15 bases between the two ends. The CDR3 is 16 amino acids. CDR3 sequence (DNA): TGCGCCAGCAGCCAAGTCGTCATCGGAGCTAACAATGAGCAGTTCTTC. This codes for CASSQVVIGANNEQFF.

This clone was seen just once. V is TRBV11-2 and J is TRBJ2-3, with D possibly TRBD1 on 6 matching bases. The V end was cut by 3 bases, the J end by 11 bases, with 15 bases between. This CDR3 comprises 13 residues. Germline V lookup: CDR1 SGHAT, CDR2 FQNNGV. CDR3 in amino acids: CASSLDRDNGQYF. CDR3 nucleotides: TGTGCCAGCAGCTTGGACCGGGACAACGGGCAGTATTTT.

The chain couples TRBV27 to TRBJ1-5; no clear D. Per germline, CDR1 MNHEY and CDR2 SMNVEV (reference sequence). The CDR3 is made up of 16 amino acids. Trimming pared 3 bases from V and 0 bases from J, leaving 12 bases between. CDR3 bases: TGTGCCAGCAGTTTTAGACGTGGAGATAGCAATCAGCCCCAGCATTTT. It encodes CASSFRRGDSNQPQHF.

The V and J genes are TRBV7-2 and TRBJ2-6; D gene uncertain. Germline CDR1 SGHTA, CDR2 FQGNSA. The V end was cut by 2 bases, the J end by 1 base, with 6 bases between. This CDR3 region has 15 residues. The CDR3 sequence is CASSLIRSGANVLTF. CDR3 in DNA: TGTGCCAGCAGCTTAATCAGGTCTGGGGCCAACGTCCTGACTTTC.

The chain has TRBV28 and TRBJ1-5; D might be TRBD1 (6 bases). Germline V CDR1 and CDR2: MDHEN, SYDVKM. Between the trimmed V and J ends, which lost 0 bases and 1 base, there was a span of 10 bases. The CDR3 is 16 residues long. The CDR3 reads CASSLWGGGSNQPQHF. The CDR3 coding sequence is TGTGCCAGCAGTTTATGGGGTGGGGGCAGCAATCAGCCCCAGCATTTT.

A remark on this clone: A read error may account for a junction end that differs from germline. V gene TRBV2 combines with J gene TRBJ1-1; TRBD1 matches 8 bases. Germline V gene data show CDR1 as SNHLY and CDR2 as FYNNEI. The CDR3 runs to 11 residues. The CDR3 DNA reads as TGTGCCAGCACTGAAGGGACAGGCGCTTTCTTT. It encodes CASTEGTGAFF.

This chain uses TRBV28 with TRBJ2-1; 8 nucleotides agree with TRBD2. J was trimmed by 7 bases and V by 2 bases; bases with no gene match: 10. Per the germline V gene, CDR1 is MDHEN and CDR2 is SYDVKM. The CDR3 length is 16 residues. The CDR3 bases are TGTGCCAGCAGTTTAAGGGTCGGACTAGCAGGAAATGAGCAGTTCTTC. This translates into CASSLRVGLAGNEQFF.

DNA for the CDR3: TGTGCCAGCAGCTTAGGACCGGGACAATATAATGAAAAACTGTTTTTT. The encoded protein is CASSLGPGQYNEKLFF. This chain connects TRBV7-2 to TRBJ1-4; D is perhaps TRBD1 (6 bases). Trimming removed 1 base from V and 4 bases from J, with 13 bases in between. In germline, CDR1 is SGHTA, CDR2 FQGNSA. The CDR3 length is 16 residues.

This rearrangement joins TRBV6-5 to TRBJ2-3, with 11 nucleotides matching TRBD2. After removal of 6 bases from V and 1 base from J, the junction contained 3 bases not matched to a gene. CDR3 length: 15 amino acids. Looked up from germline, CDR1 is MNHEY and CDR2 is SVGAGI. This CDR3 reads CASRRLAGRTDTQYF. The DNA of the CDR3 is TGTGCCAGCAGGAGACTAGCGGGACGCACAGATACGCAGTATTTT.

The chain employs TRBV7-9 and TRBJ1-1; D uncertain. This CDR3 has 14 residues. The germline V and J ends were trimmed by 1 base and 1 base, with 7 bases remaining between them. Germline CDR1 and CDR2: SEHNR and FQNEAQ (reference sequence). CDR3 sequence reads: CASSLEIRNTEAFF. The CDR3 region has the DNA TGTGCCAGCAGCTTAGAAATTAGGAACACTGAAGCTTTCTTT.

This chain connects TRBV6-5 to TRBJ2-3, with 9 bases identical to TRBD2. Trimming at V came to 5 bases and at J to 4 bases, leaving 4 bases not matched to a gene. CDR1 is MNHEY, CDR2 SVGAGI, per germline. The CDR3 has 14 amino acids. The CDR3 sequence is CASSAGGPPDTQYF. DNA of the CDR3: TGTGCCAGCAGTGCGGGAGGGCCGCCAGATACGCAGTATTTT.

This chain joins TRBV14 and TRBJ2-5, with 11 positions matching TRBD2. Germline V lookup: CDR1 SGHDN, CDR2 FVKESK. The CDR3 runs 18 residues. The trim removed 0 bases at V and 0 bases at J, leaving 6 bases unmatched. Here the CDR3 DNA reads TGTGCCAGCAGCCAAGATAGGAGGGGACTAGCGGACCAAGAGACCCAGTACTTC. Encoded protein: CASSQDRRGLADQETQYF.

The J gene is TRBJ1-2, the V gene TRBV10-1; TRBD1 aligns across 8 bases. There are 15 residues in the CDR3. CDR1 WNHNN and CDR2 SYGVQD come from the germline V gene (reference sequence). Germline trimming cut 3 bases from V and 6 bases from J; bases unmatched to any gene: 9. The CDR3: CASSDVPGGVNGYTF. As DNA, the CDR3 is TGCGCCAGCAGTGATGTCCCAGGGGGCGTTAATGGCTACACCTTC.

The rearrangement links TRBV6-1 to TRBJ1-2; unclear D gene. Germline-derived CDR1 and CDR2 are MNHNS and SASEGT. Trimming took off 6 bases at V and 0 bases at J, with 11 bases between the two ends. This CDR3 has 14 amino acids. The CDR3 spells CASRNSLANYGYTF. The DNA for the CDR3 is TGTGCCAGCAGAAACAGCTTAGCTAACTATGGCTACACCTTC.

This chain uses TRBV21-1 with TRBJ2-3; the D call in the table, TRBD2, was not verified against the DNA. TRBV21-1 is labeled a pseudogene. The CDR3 runs 15 residues. The CDR3 region has the DNA TGTGCCAGCAGCCTGACTAGCGGGAGAACAGATACGCAGTATTTT. Its translation: CASSLTSGRTDTQYF.

The chain couples TRBV5-1 to TRBJ2-7; D is perhaps TRBD1 (5 bases). Between the trimmed V and J ends, which lost 1 base and 2 bases, there was a span of 16 bases. Germline V lookup: CDR1 SGHRS, CDR2 YFSETQ. The CDR3 spans 16 residues. CDR3 sequence reads: CASSLSATQGPYEQYF. DNA for the CDR3: TGCGCCAGCAGCTTGTCAGCCACCCAGGGCCCCTACGAGCAGTACTTC.